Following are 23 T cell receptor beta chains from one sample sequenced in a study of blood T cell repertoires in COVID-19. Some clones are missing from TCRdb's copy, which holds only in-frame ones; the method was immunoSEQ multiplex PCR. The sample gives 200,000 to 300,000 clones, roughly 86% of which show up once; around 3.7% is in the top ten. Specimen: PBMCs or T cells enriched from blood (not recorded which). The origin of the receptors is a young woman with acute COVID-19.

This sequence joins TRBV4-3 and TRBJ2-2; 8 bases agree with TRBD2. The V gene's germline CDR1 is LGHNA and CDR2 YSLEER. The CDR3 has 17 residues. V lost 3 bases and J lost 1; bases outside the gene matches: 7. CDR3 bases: TGCGCCAGCAGCCATAGTTGGCGGGGGGAGAACACCGGGGAGCTGTTTTTT. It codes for CASSHSWRGENTGELFF.

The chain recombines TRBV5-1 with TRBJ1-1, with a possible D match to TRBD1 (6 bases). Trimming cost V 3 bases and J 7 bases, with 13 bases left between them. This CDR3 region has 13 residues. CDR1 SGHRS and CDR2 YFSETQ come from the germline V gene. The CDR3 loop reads CASSSGHRFEAFF. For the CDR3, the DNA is TGCGCCAGCAGCTCGGGACACCGGTTTGAAGCTTTCTTT.

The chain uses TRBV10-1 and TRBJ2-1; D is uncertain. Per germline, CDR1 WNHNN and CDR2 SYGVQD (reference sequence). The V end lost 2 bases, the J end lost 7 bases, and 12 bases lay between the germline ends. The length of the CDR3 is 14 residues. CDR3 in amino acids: CASSEEGRLNEQFF. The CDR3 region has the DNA TGCGCCAGCAGTGAGGAAGGCAGGCTGAATGAGCAGTTCTTC.

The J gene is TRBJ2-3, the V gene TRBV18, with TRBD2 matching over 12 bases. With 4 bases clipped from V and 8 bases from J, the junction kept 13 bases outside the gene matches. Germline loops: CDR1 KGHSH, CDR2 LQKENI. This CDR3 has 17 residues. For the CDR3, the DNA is TGTGCCAGCTCACAAGTAGGGACTAGCGGGCCAAGAGGTACGCAGTATTTT. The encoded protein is CASSQVGTSGPRGTQYF.

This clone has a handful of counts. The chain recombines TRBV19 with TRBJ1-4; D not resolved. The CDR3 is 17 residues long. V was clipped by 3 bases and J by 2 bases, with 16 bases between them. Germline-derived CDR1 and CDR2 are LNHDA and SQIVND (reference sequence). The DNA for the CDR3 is TGTGCCAGTAGTATTTTTTCCTCCTACGGGACTAATGAAAAACTGTTTTTT. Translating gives CASSIFSSYGTNEKLFF.

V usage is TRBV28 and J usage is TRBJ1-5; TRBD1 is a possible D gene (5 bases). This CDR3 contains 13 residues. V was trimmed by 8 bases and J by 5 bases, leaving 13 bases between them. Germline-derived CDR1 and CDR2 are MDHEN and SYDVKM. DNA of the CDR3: TGTGCCAGCTATCTTACAGGAGATCAGCCCCAGCATTTT. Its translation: CASYLTGDQPQHF.

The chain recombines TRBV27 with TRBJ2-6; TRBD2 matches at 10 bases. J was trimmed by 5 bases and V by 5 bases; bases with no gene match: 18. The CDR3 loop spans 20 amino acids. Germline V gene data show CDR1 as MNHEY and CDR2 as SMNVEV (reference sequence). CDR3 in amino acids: CASSITFGSGGAYWANVLTF. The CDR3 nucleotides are TGTGCCAGCAGTATTACCTTCGGGAGCGGGGGGGCTTATTGGGCCAACGTCCTGACTTTC.

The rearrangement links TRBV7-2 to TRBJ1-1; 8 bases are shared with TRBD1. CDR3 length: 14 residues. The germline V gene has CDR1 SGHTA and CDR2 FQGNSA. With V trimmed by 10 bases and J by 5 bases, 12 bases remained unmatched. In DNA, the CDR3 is TGTGCCACGACCAGGGGGCGCATGGATACTGAAGCTTTCTTT. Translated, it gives CATTRGRMDTEAFF.

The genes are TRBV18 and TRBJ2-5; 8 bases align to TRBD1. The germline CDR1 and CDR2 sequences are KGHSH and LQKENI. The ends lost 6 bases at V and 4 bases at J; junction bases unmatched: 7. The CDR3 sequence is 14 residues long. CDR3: CASSGTGVLETQYF. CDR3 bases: TGTGCCAGCTCGGGGACAGGCGTACTAGAGACCCAGTACTTC.

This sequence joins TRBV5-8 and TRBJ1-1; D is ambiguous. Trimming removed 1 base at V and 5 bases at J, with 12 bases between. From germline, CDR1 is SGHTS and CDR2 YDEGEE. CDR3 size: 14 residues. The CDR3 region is CASSLLSAGTEAFF. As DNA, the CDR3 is TGTGCCAGCAGCTTGCTCAGCGCGGGGACTGAAGCTTTCTTT.

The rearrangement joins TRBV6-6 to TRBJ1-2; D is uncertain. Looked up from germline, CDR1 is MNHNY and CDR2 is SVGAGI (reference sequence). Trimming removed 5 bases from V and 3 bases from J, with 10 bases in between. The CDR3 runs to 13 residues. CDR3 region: CASSESPHYGYTF. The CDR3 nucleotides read TGTGCCAGCAGTGAGTCACCCCACTATGGCTACACCTTC.

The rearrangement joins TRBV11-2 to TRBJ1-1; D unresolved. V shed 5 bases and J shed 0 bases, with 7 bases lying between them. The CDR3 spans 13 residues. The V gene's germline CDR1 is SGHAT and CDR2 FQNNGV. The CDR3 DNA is TGTGCCAGCAGCGGCCAGATGAACACTGAAGCTTTCTTT. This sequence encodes CASSGQMNTEAFF.

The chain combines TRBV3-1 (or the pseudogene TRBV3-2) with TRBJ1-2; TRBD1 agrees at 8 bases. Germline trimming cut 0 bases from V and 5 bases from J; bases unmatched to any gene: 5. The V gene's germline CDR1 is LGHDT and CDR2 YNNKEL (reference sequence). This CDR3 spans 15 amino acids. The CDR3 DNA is TGTGCCAGCAGCCAAGACGCCGGGGACAGGTATGGCTACACCTTC. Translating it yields CASSQDAGDRYGYTF.

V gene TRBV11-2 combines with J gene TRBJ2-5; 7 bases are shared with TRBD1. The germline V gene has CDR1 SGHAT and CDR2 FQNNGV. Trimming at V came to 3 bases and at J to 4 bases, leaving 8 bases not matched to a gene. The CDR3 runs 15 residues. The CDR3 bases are TGTGCCAGCAGCTTCCTCCCCACAGGGGTAGAGACCCAGTACTTC. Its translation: CASSFLPTGVETQYF. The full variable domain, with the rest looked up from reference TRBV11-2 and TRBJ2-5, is EAGVAQSPRYKIIEKRQSVAFWCNPISGHATLYWYQQILGQGPKLLIQFQNNGVVDDSQLPKDRFSAERLKGVDSTLKIQPAKLEDSAVYLCASSFLPTGVETQYFGPGTRLLVL.

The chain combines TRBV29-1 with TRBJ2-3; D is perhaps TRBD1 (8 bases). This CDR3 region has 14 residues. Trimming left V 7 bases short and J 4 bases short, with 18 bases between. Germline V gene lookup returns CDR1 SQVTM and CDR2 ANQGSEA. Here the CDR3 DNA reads TGCAGCGCTTCAACAGGGGGGGGTGCAGATACGCAGTATTTT. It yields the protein CSASTGGGADTQYF.

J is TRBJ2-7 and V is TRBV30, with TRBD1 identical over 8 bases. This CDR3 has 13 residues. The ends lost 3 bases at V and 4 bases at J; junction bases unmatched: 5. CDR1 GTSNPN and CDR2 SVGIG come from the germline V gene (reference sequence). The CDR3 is CAWSDRGRYEQYF. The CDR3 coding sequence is TGTGCCTGGAGCGACAGGGGCAGATACGAGCAGTACTTC.

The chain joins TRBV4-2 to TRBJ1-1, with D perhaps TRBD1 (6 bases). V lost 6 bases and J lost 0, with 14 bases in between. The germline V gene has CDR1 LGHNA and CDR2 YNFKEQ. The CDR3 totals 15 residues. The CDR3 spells CASSLQTGMNTEAFF. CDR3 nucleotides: TGTGCCAGCAGTCTTCAGACAGGCATGAACACTGAAGCTTTCTTT.

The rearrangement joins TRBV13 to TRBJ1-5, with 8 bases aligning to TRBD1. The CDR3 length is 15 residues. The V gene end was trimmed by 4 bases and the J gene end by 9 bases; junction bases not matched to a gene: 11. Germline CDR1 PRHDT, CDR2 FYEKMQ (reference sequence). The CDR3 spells CASSSGQGPLRPQHF. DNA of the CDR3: TGTGCCAGCAGCTCAGGACAGGGTCCCCTTCGGCCCCAGCATTTT.

The CDR3 spells CASSQSGELFF. DNA for the CDR3: TGCGCCAGCTCCCAATCCGGGGAGCTGTTTTTT. The genes are TRBV5-1 and TRBJ2-2; D gene ambiguous. CDR3 length: 11 residues. CDR1 is SGHRS and CDR2 is YFSETQ in the germline V gene. Trimming removed 7 bases at V and 6 bases at J, with 7 bases between.

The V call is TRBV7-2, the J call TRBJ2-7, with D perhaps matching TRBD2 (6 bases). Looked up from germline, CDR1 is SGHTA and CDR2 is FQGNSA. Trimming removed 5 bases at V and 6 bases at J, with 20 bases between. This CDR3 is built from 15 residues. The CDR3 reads CASSAFTTSRVEQYF. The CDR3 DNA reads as TGTGCCAGCAGCGCCTTTACTACTAGCAGGGTCGAGCAGTACTTC.

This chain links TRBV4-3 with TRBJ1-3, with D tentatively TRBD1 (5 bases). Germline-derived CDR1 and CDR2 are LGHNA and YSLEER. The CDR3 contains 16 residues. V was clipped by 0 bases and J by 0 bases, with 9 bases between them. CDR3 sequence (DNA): TGCGCCAGCAGCCAAGACGACAGTCGCTCTGGAAACACCATATATTTT. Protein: CASSQDDSRSGNTIYF.

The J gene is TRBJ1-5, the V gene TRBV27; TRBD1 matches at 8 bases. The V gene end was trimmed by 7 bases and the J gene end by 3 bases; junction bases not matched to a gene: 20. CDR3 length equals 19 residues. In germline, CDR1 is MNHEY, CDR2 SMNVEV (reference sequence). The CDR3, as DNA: TGTGCCAGCAACTCGAGTCCCGGGACAGGTTTGGGATCCAATCAGCCCCAGCATTTT. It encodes CASNSSPGTGLGSNQPQHF.

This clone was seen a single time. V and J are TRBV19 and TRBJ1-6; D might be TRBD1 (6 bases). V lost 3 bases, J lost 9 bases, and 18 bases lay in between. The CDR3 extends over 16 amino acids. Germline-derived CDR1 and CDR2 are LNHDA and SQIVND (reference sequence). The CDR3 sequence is CASSIKVRGCSSPLHF. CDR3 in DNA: TGTGCCAGTAGTATCAAGGTAAGGGGGTGTAGTTCACCCCTCCACTTT.